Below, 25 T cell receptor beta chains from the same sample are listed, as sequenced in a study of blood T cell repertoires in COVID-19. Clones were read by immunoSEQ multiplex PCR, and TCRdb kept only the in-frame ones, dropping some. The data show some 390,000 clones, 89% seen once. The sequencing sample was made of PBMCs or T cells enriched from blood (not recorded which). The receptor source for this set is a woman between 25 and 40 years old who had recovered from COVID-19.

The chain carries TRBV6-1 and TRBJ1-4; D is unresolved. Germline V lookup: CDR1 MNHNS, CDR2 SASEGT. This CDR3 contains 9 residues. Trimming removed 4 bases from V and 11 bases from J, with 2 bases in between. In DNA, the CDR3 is TGTGCCAGCAGTGCGAAACTGTTTTTT. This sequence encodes CASSAKLFF.

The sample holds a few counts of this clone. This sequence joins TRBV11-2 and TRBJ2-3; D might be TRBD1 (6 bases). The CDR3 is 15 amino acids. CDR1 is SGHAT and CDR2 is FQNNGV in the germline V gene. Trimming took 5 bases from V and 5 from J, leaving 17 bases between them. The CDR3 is CASSTAGTILDTQYF. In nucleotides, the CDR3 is TGTGCCAGCAGCACCGCCGGGACAATACTAGATACGCAGTATTTT.

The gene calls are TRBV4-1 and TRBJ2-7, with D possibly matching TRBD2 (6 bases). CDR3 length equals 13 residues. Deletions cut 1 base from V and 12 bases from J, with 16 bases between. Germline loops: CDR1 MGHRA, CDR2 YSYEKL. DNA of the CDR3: TGCGCCAGCAGCCAAGTTCAGGAGGGGCCCACGTACTTC. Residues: CASSQVQEGPTYF.

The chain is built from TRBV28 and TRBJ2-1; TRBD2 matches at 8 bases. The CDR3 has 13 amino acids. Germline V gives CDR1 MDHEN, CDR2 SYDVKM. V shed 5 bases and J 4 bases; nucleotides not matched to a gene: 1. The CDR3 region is CASSSGSYNEQFF. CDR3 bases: TGTGCCAGCAGTAGCGGGAGTTACAATGAGCAGTTCTTC.

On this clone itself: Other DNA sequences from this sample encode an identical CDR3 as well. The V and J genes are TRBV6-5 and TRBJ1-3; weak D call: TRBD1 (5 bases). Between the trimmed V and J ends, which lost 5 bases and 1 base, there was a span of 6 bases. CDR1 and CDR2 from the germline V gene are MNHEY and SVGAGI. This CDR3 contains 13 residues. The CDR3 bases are TGTGCCAGCAGTAGGGGTTCTGGAAACACCATATATTTT. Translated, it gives CASSRGSGNTIYF.

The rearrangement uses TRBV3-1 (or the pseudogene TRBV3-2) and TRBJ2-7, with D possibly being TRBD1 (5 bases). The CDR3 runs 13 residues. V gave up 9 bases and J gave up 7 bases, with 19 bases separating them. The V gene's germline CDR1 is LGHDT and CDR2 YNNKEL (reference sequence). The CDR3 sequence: CASSRQMVGEQYF. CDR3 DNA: TGTGCCAGTTCACGACAGATGGTTGGGGAGCAGTACTTC.

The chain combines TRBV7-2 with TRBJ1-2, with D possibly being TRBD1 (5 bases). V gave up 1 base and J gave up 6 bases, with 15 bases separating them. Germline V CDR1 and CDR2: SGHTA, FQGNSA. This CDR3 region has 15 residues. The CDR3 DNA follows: TGTGCCAGCAGCTTAGATGGTCGGGGGGTAGATGGCTACACCTTC. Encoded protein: CASSLDGRGVDGYTF.

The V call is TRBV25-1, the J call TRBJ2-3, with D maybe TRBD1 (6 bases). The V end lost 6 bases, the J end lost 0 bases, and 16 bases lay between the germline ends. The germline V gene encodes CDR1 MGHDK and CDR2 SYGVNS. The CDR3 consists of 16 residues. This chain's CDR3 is CASRHTGTLSTDTQYF. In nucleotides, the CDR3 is TGTGCCAGCAGACATACCGGGACACTGAGCACAGATACGCAGTATTTT.

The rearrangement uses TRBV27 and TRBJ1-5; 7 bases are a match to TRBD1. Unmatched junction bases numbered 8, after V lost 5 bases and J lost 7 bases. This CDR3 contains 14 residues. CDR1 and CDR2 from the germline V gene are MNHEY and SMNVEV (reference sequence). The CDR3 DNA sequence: TGTGCCAGCAGTACCACAGGGGTAGGGCAGCCCCAGCATTTT. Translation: CASSTTGVGQPQHF.

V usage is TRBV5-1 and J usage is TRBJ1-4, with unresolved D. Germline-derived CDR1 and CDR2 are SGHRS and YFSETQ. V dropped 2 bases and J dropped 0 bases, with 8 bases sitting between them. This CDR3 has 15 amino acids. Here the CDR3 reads CASSLSPATNEKLFF. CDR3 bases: TGCGCCAGCAGCTTAAGTCCGGCAACTAATGAAAAACTGTTTTTT.

CDR3 loop: CASSLAGAGPSGNTIYF. The CDR3 DNA reads TGTGCCAGCAGCTTGGCCGGCGCGGGGCCCTCTGGAAACACCATATATTTT. The chain links TRBV5-6 to TRBJ1-3; the D gene is possibly TRBD1 (5 bases). The CDR3 runs 17 residues. V was shortened by 0 bases and J by 0 bases, with 13 bases between the two germline ends. CDR1 and CDR2 (germline): SGHDT, YYEEEE.

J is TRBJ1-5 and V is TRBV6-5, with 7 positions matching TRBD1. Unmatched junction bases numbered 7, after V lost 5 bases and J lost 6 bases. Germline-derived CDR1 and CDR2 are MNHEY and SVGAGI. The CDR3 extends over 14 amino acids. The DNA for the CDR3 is TGTGCCAGCAGTAGGGACAGAGTGGGTCAGCCCCAGCATTTT. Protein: CASSRDRVGQPQHF.

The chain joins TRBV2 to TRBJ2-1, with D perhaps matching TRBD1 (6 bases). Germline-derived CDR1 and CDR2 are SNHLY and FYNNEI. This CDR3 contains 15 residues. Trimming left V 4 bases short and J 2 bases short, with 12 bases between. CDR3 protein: CASSGGRGPYNEQFF. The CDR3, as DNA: TGTGCCAGCAGTGGCGGCAGGGGTCCCTACAATGAGCAGTTCTTC.

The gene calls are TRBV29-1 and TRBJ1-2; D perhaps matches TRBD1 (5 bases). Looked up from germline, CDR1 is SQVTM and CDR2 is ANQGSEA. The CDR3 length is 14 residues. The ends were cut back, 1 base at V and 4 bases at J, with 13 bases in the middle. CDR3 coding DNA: TGCAGCGTTGAAGGTTCCAGGGAAGGCTATGGCTACACCTTC. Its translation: CSVEGSREGYGYTF.

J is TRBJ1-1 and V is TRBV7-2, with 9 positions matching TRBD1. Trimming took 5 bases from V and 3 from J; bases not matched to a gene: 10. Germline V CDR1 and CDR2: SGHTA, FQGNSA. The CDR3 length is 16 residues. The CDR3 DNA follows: TGTGCCAGCAGCCCATGGATGACAGGGGGGGACACTGAAGCTTTCTTT. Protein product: CASSPWMTGGDTEAFF.

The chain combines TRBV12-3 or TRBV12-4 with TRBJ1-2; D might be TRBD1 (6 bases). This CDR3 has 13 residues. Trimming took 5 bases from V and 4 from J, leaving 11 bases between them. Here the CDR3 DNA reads TGTGCCAGCAGTCATCTCAGGGGCTATGGCTACACCTTC. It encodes CASSHLRGYGYTF.

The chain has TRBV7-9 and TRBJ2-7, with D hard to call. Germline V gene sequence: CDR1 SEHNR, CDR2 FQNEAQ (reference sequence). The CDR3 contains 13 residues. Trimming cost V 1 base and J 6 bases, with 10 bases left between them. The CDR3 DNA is TGTGCCAGCAGCTTAGGAGGCAGCCCCGAGCAGTACTTC. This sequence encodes CASSLGGSPEQYF. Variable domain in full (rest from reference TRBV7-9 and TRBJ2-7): DTGVSQNPRHKITKRGQNVTFRCDPISEHNRLYWYRQTLGQGPEFLTYFQNEAQLEKSRLLSDRFSAERPKGSFSTLEIQRTEQGDSAMYLCASSLGGSPEQYFGPGTRLTVT.

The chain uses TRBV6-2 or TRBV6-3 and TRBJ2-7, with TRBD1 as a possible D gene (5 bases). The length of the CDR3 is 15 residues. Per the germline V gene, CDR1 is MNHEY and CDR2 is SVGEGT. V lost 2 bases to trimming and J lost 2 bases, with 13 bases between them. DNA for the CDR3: TGTGCCAGCAGTTACGTGGGGCTCCGAACCTACGAGCAGTACTTC. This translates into CASSYVGLRTYEQYF.

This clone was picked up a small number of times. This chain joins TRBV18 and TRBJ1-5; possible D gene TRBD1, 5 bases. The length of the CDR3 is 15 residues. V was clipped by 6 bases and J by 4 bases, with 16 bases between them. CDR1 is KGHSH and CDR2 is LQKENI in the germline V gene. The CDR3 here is CASSRSQGSNQPQHF. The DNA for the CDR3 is TGTGCCAGCTCCCGGTCGCAGGGATCTAATCAGCCCCAGCATTTT.

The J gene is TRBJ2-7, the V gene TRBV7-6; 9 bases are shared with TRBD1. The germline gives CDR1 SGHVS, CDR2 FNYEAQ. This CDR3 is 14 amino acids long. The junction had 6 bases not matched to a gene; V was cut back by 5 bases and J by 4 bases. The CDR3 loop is CASSLGQGNYEQYF. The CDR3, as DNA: TGTGCCAGCAGCCTAGGACAGGGGAATTACGAGCAGTACTTC.

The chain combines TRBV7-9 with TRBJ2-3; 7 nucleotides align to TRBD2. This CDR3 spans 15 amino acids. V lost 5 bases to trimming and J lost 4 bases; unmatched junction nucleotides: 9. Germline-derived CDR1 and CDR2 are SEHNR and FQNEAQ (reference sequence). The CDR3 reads CASSPAGVLADTQYF. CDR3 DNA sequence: TGTGCCAGCAGCCCCGCGGGAGTTTTGGCAGATACGCAGTATTTT.

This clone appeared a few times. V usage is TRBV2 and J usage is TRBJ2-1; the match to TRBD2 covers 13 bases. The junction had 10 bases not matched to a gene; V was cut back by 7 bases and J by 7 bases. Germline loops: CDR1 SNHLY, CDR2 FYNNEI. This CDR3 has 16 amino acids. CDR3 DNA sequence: TGTGCCAGCACTGATGGACTAGCGGGAGAGGAAAATGAGCAGTTCTTC. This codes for CASTDGLAGEENEQFF. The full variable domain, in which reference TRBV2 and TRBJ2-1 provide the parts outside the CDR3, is EPEVTQTPSHQVTQMGQEVILRCVPISNHLYFYWYRQILGQKVEFLVSFYNNEISEKSEIFDDQFSVERPDGSNFTLKIRSTKLEDSAMYFCASTDGLAGEENEQFFGPGTRLTVL.

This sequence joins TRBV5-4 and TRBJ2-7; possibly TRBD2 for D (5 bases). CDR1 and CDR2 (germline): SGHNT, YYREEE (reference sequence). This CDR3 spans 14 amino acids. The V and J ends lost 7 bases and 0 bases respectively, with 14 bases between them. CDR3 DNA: TGTGCCAGCGGCGAGCGGTTAGGCTCCTACGAGCAGTACTTC. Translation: CASGERLGSYEQYF.

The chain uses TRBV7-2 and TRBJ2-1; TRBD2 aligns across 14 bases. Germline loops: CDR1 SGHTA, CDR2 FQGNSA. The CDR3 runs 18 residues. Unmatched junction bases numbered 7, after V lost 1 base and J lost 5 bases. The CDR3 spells CASSLVGLAGVIDNEQFF. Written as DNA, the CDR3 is TGTGCCAGCAGCTTAGTGGGACTAGCGGGAGTGATCGACAATGAGCAGTTCTTC. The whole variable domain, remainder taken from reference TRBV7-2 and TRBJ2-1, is GAGVSQSPSNKVTEKGKDVELRCDPISGHTALYWYRQSLGQGLEFLIYFQGNSAPDKSGLPSDRFSAERTGGSVSTLTIQRTQQEDSAVYLCASSLVGLAGVIDNEQFFGPGTRLTVL.

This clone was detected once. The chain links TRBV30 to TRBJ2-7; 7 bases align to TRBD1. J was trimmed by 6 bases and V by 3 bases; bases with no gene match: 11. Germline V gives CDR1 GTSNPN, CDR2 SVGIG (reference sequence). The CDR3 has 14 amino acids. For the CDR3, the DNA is TGTGCCTGGAGAGAGGGGGCCCCCCGGATCGAGCAGTACTTC. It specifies CAWREGAPRIEQYF.